A selection of T cell receptor beta chains follows, all from one sample in a study of post-analysis software for immune sequencing data. A single record per CDR3 protein comes from TCRdb applying MiXCR to the PCR reads. The data contain around 710,000 distinct CDR3 sequences, about 45% of them singletons. Sequences were obtained from blood. These receptors were collected from a girl aged 10 to 17 with multiple sclerosis. The CDR3 runs from the conserved cysteine through the conserved F or W. D genes are given only for firm matches. Clone size is shown for a subset of rows, as once, few, many or a class of expanded clone.

CDR3aa,CDR3nt,d_gene,j_gene,abundance,v_gene
CASSLGGPLTDSQETQYF,TGTGCCAGCAGCTTAGGGGGCCCCCTGACAGACTCCCAAGAGACCCAGTACTTC,NA,TRBJ2-5,NA,TRBV7-9
CASSVVGEPYNTEAFF,TGTGCCAGCAGCGTAGTTGGTGAGCCCTACAACACTGAAGCTTTCTTT,NA,TRBJ1-1,few,TRBV9
CASSRLGEGNQPQHF,TGTGCCAGCAGCCGCCTGGGAGAGGGCAACCAGCCCCAGCATTTT,NA,TRBJ1-5,NA,TRBV6-2/TRBV6-3
CSVVTGLDYGYTF,TGCAGCGTCGTGACAGGGTTGGACTATGGCTACACCTTC,TRBD1,TRBJ1-2,few,TRBV29-1
CASSYREVGTYEQYF,TGCGCCAGCAGTTACAGGGAAGTGGGAACCTACGAGCAGTACTTC,NA,TRBJ2-7,NA,TRBV5-1
CASSLGLLAGVVGDDKNIQYF,TGCGCCAGCAGCTTGGGTTTACTAGCGGGAGTTGTTGGGGATGACAAAAACATTCAGTACTTC,TRBD2,TRBJ2-4,NA,TRBV5-1
CASSQASGETQYF,TGTGCCAGCAGCCAAGCTAGCGGGGAGACCCAGTACTTC,TRBD2,TRBJ2-5,NA,TRBV3-1
CAGSPPGQGATGYGYTF,TGTGCCGGCAGTCCCCCGGGACAGGGGGCGACGGGGTATGGCTACACCTTC,TRBD1,TRBJ1-2,NA,TRBV6-6
CSARFGGDTEAFF,TGCAGTGCTAGGTTCGGAGGGGACACTGAAGCTTTCTTT,NA,TRBJ1-1,once,TRBV20-1
CASSPDRGIAKNIQYF,TGTGCCAGCAGTCCCGACAGGGGGATAGCCAAAAACATTCAGTACTTC,TRBD1,TRBJ2-4,NA,TRBV6-2/TRBV6-3
CASSERTSGAFEQYF,TGTGCCAGCAGCGAACGGACTAGCGGGGCATTCGAGCAGTACTTC,TRBD2,TRBJ2-7,NA,TRBV7-2
CASNPPEGLANYEQYF,TGTGCCAGCAACCCTCCGGAGGGACTAGCGAATTACGAGCAGTACTTC,TRBD2,TRBJ2-7,few,TRBV5-5
CATIDRGAGDTEAFF,TGTGCCACCATCGACAGGGGTGCTGGGGACACTGAAGCTTTCTTT,TRBD1,TRBJ1-1,NA,TRBV6-6
CASSQVPGQEQYF,TGTGCCAGCAGCCAAGTCCCAGGACAGGAGCAGTACTTC,TRBD1,TRBJ2-5,few,TRBV3-1
CASSPTPETQYF,TGTGCCAGCTCACCGACGCCAGAGACCCAGTACTTC,NA,TRBJ2-5,few,TRBV18
CASSLGLAGGGEQYF,TGTGCCAGCAGCTTAGGACTAGCGGGAGGGGGTGAGCAGTACTTC,TRBD2,TRBJ2-7,NA,TRBV7-8
CSARPLADGITDTQYF,TGCAGTGCTAGACCACTAGCTGACGGCATCACAGATACGCAGTATTTT,NA,TRBJ2-3,NA,TRBV20-1
CASSFTSGFYGYTF,TGTGCCAGCAGTTTCACCTCGGGGTTCTATGGCTACACCTTC,NA,TRBJ1-2,NA,TRBV27
CASRAGTGPYEQYF,TGTGCCAGCAGGGCCGGGACTGGCCCCTACGAGCAGTACTTC,NA,TRBJ2-7,NA,TRBV12-3/TRBV12-4
CASRAGARYEQYF,TGTGCCAGCAGGGCAGGGGCCCGCTACGAGCAGTACTTC,NA,TRBJ2-7,NA,TRBV28
CASRPRTGMNTEAFF,TGTGCCAGCAGACCAAGGACAGGGATGAACACTGAAGCTTTCTTT,TRBD1,TRBJ1-1,NA,TRBV12-3/TRBV12-4
CASSSDPWRQSNNEQYF,TGTGCCAGCAGTTCAGACCCATGGCGGCAGAGCAACAATGAGCAGTACTTC,NA,TRBJ2-7,NA,TRBV12-3/TRBV12-4
CASSLAARPDTQYF,TGCGCCAGCAGCTTGGCGGCGCGGCCAGATACGCAGTATTTT,NA,TRBJ2-3,NA,TRBV5-1
CASRGNVVRGANVLTF,TGTGCCAGCAGGGGGAATGTGGTTAGAGGGGCCAACGTCCTGACTTTC,NA,TRBJ2-6,few,TRBV7-8
CASHRASGANVLTF,TGTGCCAGCCACAGAGCCTCTGGGGCCAACGTCCTGACTTTC,NA,TRBJ2-6,once,TRBV2
CASSFGPEGYTF,TGTGCCAGCAGTTTCGGGCCGGAGGGCTACACCTTC,NA,TRBJ1-2,NA,TRBV6-6
CASSDYFLAGGYNEQFF,TGTGCCAGCAGTGACTACTTCCTAGCGGGGGGGTACAATGAGCAGTTCTTC,TRBD2,TRBJ2-1,NA,TRBV6-1
CASSVGRLLSSYNEQFF,TGTGCCAGCAGCGTAGGGCGTTTACTAAGCTCCTACAATGAGCAGTTCTTC,NA,TRBJ2-1,NA,TRBV9
CASKTGGLEQYF,TGTGCCAGCAAGACAGGGGGCCTCGAGCAGTACTTC,TRBD1,TRBJ2-7,NA,TRBV7-8
CSAKGGRGPYNEQFF,TGCAGTGCTAAAGGTGGGAGGGGACCCTACAATGAGCAGTTCTTC,TRBD2,TRBJ2-1,few,TRBV20-1
CASSQESRYEQYF,TGCGCCAGCAGCCAAGAAAGTAGGTACGAGCAGTACTTC,NA,TRBJ2-7,NA,TRBV4-3
CASTGGSYEQYF,TGCGCCAGCACGGGGGGTTCCTACGAGCAGTACTTC,TRBD2,TRBJ2-7,few,TRBV5-1
CASSQGPSAQYF,TGTGCCAGCAGCCAAGGCCCCTCGGCGCAGTACTTC,NA,TRBJ2-5,NA,TRBV3-1
CASSLDFLSGANVLTF,TGTGCCAGCAGTTTAGATTTCCTCTCTGGGGCCAACGTCCTGACTTTC,NA,TRBJ2-6,few,TRBV28
CASSIGTPAQFF,TGTGCCAGCAGCATAGGGACTCCCGCGCAGTTCTTC,NA,TRBJ2-1,NA,TRBV7-8
CASSAREYNEQFF,TGTGCCAGCAGTGCCAGGGAGTACAATGAGCAGTTCTTC,NA,TRBJ2-1,few,TRBV6-1
CATSDTLWSGAYTDTQYF,TGTGCCACCAGTGACACCCTCTGGAGCGGAGCCTATACAGATACGCAGTATTTT,NA,TRBJ2-3,NA,TRBV24-1
CASSSVARRYNEQFF,TGTGCCAGCAGTTCGGTAGCGAGGAGATACAATGAGCAGTTCTTC,NA,TRBJ2-1,few,TRBV28
CASSHILAGGQGNTGELFF,TGTGCCAGCAGTCACATTCTAGCGGGAGGGCAGGGGAACACCGGGGAGCTGTTTTTT,TRBD2,TRBJ2-2,NA,TRBV28
CASSLVDWQAFF,TGTGCCAGCAGCTTAGTAGATTGGCAAGCTTTCTTT,NA,TRBJ1-1,NA,TRBV11-2
CASSPHLWTSGNTDTQYF,TGTGCCAGCAGCCCTCACCTATGGACTAGCGGAAACACAGATACGCAGTATTTT,TRBD2,TRBJ2-3,few,TRBV7-3
CASSLAVVGGTYEQYF,TGTGCCAGCAGCTTGGCCGTGGTAGGGGGGACTTACGAGCAGTACTTC,NA,TRBJ2-7,NA,TRBV5-5